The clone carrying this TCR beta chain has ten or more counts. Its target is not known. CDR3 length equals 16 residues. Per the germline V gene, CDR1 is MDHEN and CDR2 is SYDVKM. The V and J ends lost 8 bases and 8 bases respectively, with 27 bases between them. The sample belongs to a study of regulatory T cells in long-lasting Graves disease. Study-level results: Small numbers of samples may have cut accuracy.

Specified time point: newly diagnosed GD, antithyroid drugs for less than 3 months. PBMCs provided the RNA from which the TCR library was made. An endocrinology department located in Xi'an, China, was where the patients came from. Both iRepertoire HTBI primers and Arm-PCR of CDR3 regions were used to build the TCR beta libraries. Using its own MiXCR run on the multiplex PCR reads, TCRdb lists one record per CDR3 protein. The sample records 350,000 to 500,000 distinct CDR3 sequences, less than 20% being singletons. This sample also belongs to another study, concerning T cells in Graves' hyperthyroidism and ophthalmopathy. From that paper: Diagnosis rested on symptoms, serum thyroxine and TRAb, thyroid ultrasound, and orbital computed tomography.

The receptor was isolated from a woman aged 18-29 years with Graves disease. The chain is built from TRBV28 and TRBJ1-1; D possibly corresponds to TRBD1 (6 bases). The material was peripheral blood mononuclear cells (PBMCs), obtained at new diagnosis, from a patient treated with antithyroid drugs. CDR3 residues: CASHSTLGTYEREAFF. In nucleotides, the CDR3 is TGTGCCAGCCACTCGACGCTCGGGACATATGAACGGGAAGCTTTCTTT.